These T cell receptor beta chains were read from a single sample in a study of blood T cell repertoires in COVID-19. Method: immunoSEQ multiplex PCR; TCRdb's copy keeps in-frame clones and lacks some. The table has more than 35,000 clones, approximately 85% seen once. Sequenced: peripheral blood. Receptor source: a human donor in a cohort sampled during active COVID-19. The conserved cysteine and the conserved F or W are not part of the CDR3 here. A row's size may be missing; if present it is once, few, many or a size class.

CDR3 protein: ASSLDRLAGAF
J gene: TRBJ1-1
V gene: TRBV7-2
clone size: few

CDR3 protein: SVGQGGGSTEAF
J gene: TRBJ1-1
V gene: TRBV29-1
clone size: -

CDR3 protein: ASRRVGADGYT
J gene: TRBJ1-2
V gene: TRBV19
clone size: -

CDR3 protein: ASSVGSSGTPSTQY
J gene: TRBJ2-3
V gene: TRBV9
clone size: -

CDR3 protein: SGDRSGNEQF
J gene: TRBJ2-1
V gene: TRBV29-1
clone size: -

CDR3 protein: SVMKHSGNTIY
J gene: TRBJ1-3
V gene: TRBV29-1
clone size: -

CDR3 protein: ASKLPGTSGGTYNEQF
J gene: TRBJ2-1
V gene: TRBV27
clone size: -

CDR3 protein: ASSSFGGANEKLF
J gene: TRBJ1-4
V gene: TRBV6-5
clone size: once

CDR3 protein: ASSRLGQGVEPQH
J gene: TRBJ1-5
V gene: TRBV2
clone size: once

CDR3 protein: ASSFTSWGTDTQY
J gene: TRBJ2-3
V gene: TRBV6-2/TRBV6-3
clone size: once

CDR3 protein: ASSLGTGSGYT
J gene: TRBJ1-2
V gene: TRBV5-1
clone size: -

CDR3 protein: ATTFDRGNLYEQY
J gene: TRBJ2-7
V gene: TRBV21-1
clone size: -

CDR3 protein: ASGADRGANVLT
J gene: TRBJ2-6
V gene: TRBV10-1
clone size: -

CDR3 protein: ASSPDSGYGYT
J gene: TRBJ1-2
V gene: TRBV12-3/TRBV12-4
clone size: -

CDR3 protein: ASSVSGGAIYEQY
J gene: TRBJ2-7
V gene: TRBV5-1
clone size: once

CDR3 protein: ASSPEGSGNTDTQY
J gene: TRBJ2-3
V gene: TRBV5-1
clone size: -

CDR3 protein: AWSSAGTGKGGYT
J gene: TRBJ1-2
V gene: TRBV30
clone size: -

CDR3 protein: ASTGQPNEKLF
J gene: TRBJ1-4
V gene: TRBV5-1
clone size: -

CDR3 protein: ATQARGGMTGANVLT
J gene: TRBJ2-6
V gene: TRBV10-3
clone size: -

CDR3 protein: ASSFGGQEANYGYT
J gene: TRBJ1-2
V gene: TRBV7-9
clone size: -

CDR3 protein: ASSLRQANTGELF
J gene: TRBJ2-2
V gene: TRBV19
clone size: -

CDR3 protein: ASSVGPRIGNQPQH
J gene: TRBJ1-5
V gene: TRBV6-1
clone size: -

CDR3 protein: ASSAGTVDLWTQY
J gene: TRBJ2-5
V gene: TRBV19
clone size: -

CDR3 protein: ASSVNYRLSTDTQY
J gene: TRBJ2-3
V gene: TRBV9
clone size: -

CDR3 protein: ASSQDHTVQGKTLYGYT
J gene: TRBJ1-2
V gene: TRBV4-3
clone size: -

CDR3 protein: ASSVGDRGLGTQY
J gene: TRBJ2-5
V gene: TRBV9
clone size: -

CDR3 protein: ASSGGTVKTYEQY
J gene: TRBJ2-7
V gene: TRBV5-4
clone size: -

CDR3 protein: ASSQDTTGGNNSPLH
J gene: TRBJ1-6
V gene: TRBV4-1
clone size: -

CDR3 protein: ASSPPGRRGEKLF
J gene: TRBJ1-4
V gene: TRBV18
clone size: -

CDR3 protein: ASSRAGGQEQY
J gene: TRBJ2-7
V gene: TRBV14
clone size: -

CDR3 protein: ASKREGPTGELF
J gene: TRBJ2-2
V gene: TRBV19
clone size: -

CDR3 protein: ASSSFQGAEIYGYT
J gene: TRBJ1-2
V gene: TRBV5-1
clone size: -

CDR3 protein: ASSPQKDRGYGYT
J gene: TRBJ1-2
V gene: TRBV6-5
clone size: -

CDR3 protein: ASSYSRYSGANVLT
J gene: TRBJ2-6
V gene: TRBV6-5
clone size: few

CDR3 protein: SVEYSGGMGDTQY
J gene: TRBJ2-3
V gene: TRBV29-1
clone size: -

CDR3 protein: ASSPTTDNEQF
J gene: TRBJ2-1
V gene: TRBV4-1
clone size: -

CDR3 protein: ASSAGTGLDEQF
J gene: TRBJ2-1
V gene: TRBV9
clone size: -

CDR3 protein: ASSPGLPGSNQPQH
J gene: TRBJ1-5
V gene: TRBV5-6
clone size: -

CDR3 protein: ASSLSSTSTSYNEQF
J gene: TRBJ2-1
V gene: TRBV28
clone size: -

CDR3 protein: SVRTGNTGELF
J gene: TRBJ2-2
V gene: TRBV29-1
clone size: -

CDR3 protein: ASSHPGEGVYGYT
J gene: TRBJ1-2
V gene: TRBV19
clone size: once

CDR3 protein: ASSPTDMNTEAF
J gene: TRBJ1-1
V gene: TRBV2
clone size: -

CDR3 protein: ASRGLNEAF
J gene: TRBJ1-1
V gene: TRBV6-7
clone size: -